Below, 30 T cell receptor beta chains from the same sample are listed, as sequenced in a study of molecular identifiers for immune sequencing clone quantification. Using its own MiXCR run on the PCR reads, TCRdb lists one record per CDR3 protein. This sample yields some 580,000 distinct CDR3 sequences, of which roughly 27% are seen a single time; about 0.81% belongs to the top ten. The specimen sequenced was naive CD8+ T cells from blood, with Jurkat cell RNA spiked in. The subset was: FACS-sorted CD8+CD4-CCR7+CD45RA+ naive T cells. The receptors originated from a human donor in good health. Some libraries in this study had Jurkat cell RNA spiked in.

This clonotype was detected ten times or more. The rearrangement joins TRBV7-8 to TRBJ2-6, with D hard to call. This CDR3 spans 16 amino acids. The V and J ends lost 0 bases and 0 bases respectively, with 6 bases between them. The germline V gene encodes CDR1 SGHVS and CDR2 FQNEAQ. Here the CDR3 reads CASSLAVSSGANVLTF. Here the CDR3 DNA reads TGTGCCAGCAGCTTAGCGGTCAGCTCTGGGGCCAACGTCCTGACTTTC.

This clonotype was counted many times. J is TRBJ2-4 and V is TRBV20-1, with TRBD2 identical over 7 bases. CDR1 is DFQATT, CDR2 SNEGSKA, per germline (reference sequence). The CDR3 is 14 amino acids. V was pared by 6 bases and J by 0 bases, with 5 bases of the junction left unmatched. For the CDR3, the DNA is TGCAGTGCCACCCTAGCGGTAGCCAAAAACATTCAGTACTTC. It codes for CSATLAVAKNIQYF.

This sequence joins TRBV6-2 or TRBV6-3 and TRBJ2-3; the match to TRBD2 covers 8 bases. Germline V gene lookup returns CDR1 MNHEY and CDR2 SVGEGT. V trimming: 6 bases; J trimming: 5 bases; junction bases outside the gene matches: 10. The CDR3 contains 15 residues. The DNA of the CDR3 is TGTGCCAGCAGATCCAGTACTAGCGGCCTAGATACGCAGTATTTT. As protein: CASRSSTSGLDTQYF.

This rearrangement joins TRBV12-3 or TRBV12-4 to TRBJ2-1; D is unclear. This CDR3 spans 14 amino acids. Trimming took 5 bases from V and 2 from J, leaving 10 bases between them. The CDR3 coding sequence is TGTGCCAGCAGTATTGGTGGGCCCTACAATGAGCAGTTCTTC. Translating it yields CASSIGGPYNEQFF.

This clonotype appeared many times. The chain is built from TRBV20-1 and TRBJ2-3, with a possible D match to TRBD1 (6 bases). This CDR3 comprises 15 residues. Germline-derived CDR1 and CDR2 are DFQATT and SNEGSKA (reference sequence). V lost 6 bases and J 2 bases, leaving 18 bases between the germline ends. CDR3 bases: TGCAGTGCCAAGGGTGTGGGGGCCTACACAGATACGCAGTATTTT. Amino acids: CSAKGVGAYTDTQYF.

In its sample, this clonotype was seen many times. This chain joins TRBV27 and TRBJ2-3, with a possible D match to TRBD2 (6 bases). Germline V CDR1 and CDR2: MNHEY, SMNVEV (reference sequence). This CDR3 comprises 16 residues. Trimming left V 2 bases short and J 0 bases short, with 12 bases between. CDR3 sequence: CASSLLEGPSTDTQYF. CDR3 nucleotide sequence: TGTGCCAGCAGTTTACTGGAGGGTCCTAGCACAGATACGCAGTATTTT.

As regards this clonotype: Possible read error: a much larger clone is one base away. This chain links TRBV19 with TRBJ1-1; perhaps TRBD1 as D (5 bases). The CDR3 has 15 amino acids. Germline V gives CDR1 LNHDA, CDR2 SQIVND (reference sequence). The CDR3 DNA is TGTGCCAGTAGTATTTCGCGTTGGGGGAACACTGAAGCTTCCTTT. Amino acids: CASSISRWGNTEASF.

This clonotype was recorded a few times. The gene calls are TRBV27 and TRBJ2-2; D is unresolved. Germline assignment: CDR1 MNHEY and CDR2 SMNVEV (reference sequence). Trimming cost V 7 bases and J 5 bases, with 11 bases left between them. This CDR3 comprises 13 residues. In DNA form, the CDR3 reads TGTGCCAGCACCACAATTGTGACCGGGGAGCTGTTTTTT. Its translation: CASTTIVTGELFF.

This clonotype was detected ten times or more. The genes are TRBV6-5 and TRBJ1-5, with D maybe TRBD1 (5 bases). Trimming pared 5 bases from V and 0 bases from J, leaving 14 bases between. The germline CDR1 and CDR2 sequences are MNHEY and SVGAGI. CDR3 size: 16 residues. The CDR3: CASSPNPGYSNQPQHF. The CDR3 nucleotides are TGTGCCAGCAGTCCCAATCCAGGGTATAGCAATCAGCCCCAGCATTTT.

A note on this clonotype: A much larger clone differs by one base, so this may be a read error. The J gene is TRBJ1-1, the V gene TRBV28; 11 bases fit TRBD1. From germline, CDR1 is MDHEN and CDR2 SYDVKM. CDR3 length: 17 amino acids. The CDR3 DNA reads as TGTGCCAGCAGTTACAGGACAGGGGGCTGGGTGAACACTGAAGCTTCCTTT. As protein: CASSYRTGGWVNTEASF.

CDR3 loop: CASSLLRQPQHF. CDR3 sequence (DNA): TGTGCCAGCAGCTTGTTGCGACAGCCCCAGCATTTT. The rearrangement links TRBV7-6 to TRBJ1-5; D not certain. The germline gives CDR1 SGHVS, CDR2 FNYEAQ. The V gene lost 3 bases and the J gene lost 7 bases, with 7 bases spanning the gap. The CDR3 sequence is 12 residues long.

The chain joins TRBV12-5 to TRBJ2-1; no clear D. The CDR3 is 12 residues long. The V gene lost 5 bases and the J gene lost 4 bases, with 6 bases spanning the gap. Germline-derived CDR1 and CDR2 are LGHNT and FRNRAP. CDR3 region: CASGPGYNEQFF. DNA of the CDR3: TGTGCTAGTGGTCCGGGTTACAATGAGCAGTTCTTC.

This clonotype was seen only a few times. The chain links TRBV6-5 to TRBJ1-1; D unresolved. This CDR3 comprises 15 residues. Germline V lookup: CDR1 MNHEY, CDR2 SVGAGI. The V and J ends lost 1 base and 1 base respectively, with 10 bases between them. This chain's CDR3 is CASSYLRAPNTEAFF. The CDR3 DNA is TGTGCCAGCAGTTACTTAAGGGCCCCGAACACTGAAGCTTTCTTT.

This clonotype has at least ten counts. The CDR3 DNA is TGTGCCAGCAGCGTAGCTAGGCTGGGCACCGGGGAGCTGTTTTTT. It encodes CASSVARLGTGELFF. The V and J genes are TRBV9 and TRBJ2-2, with no clear D. Germline CDR1 and CDR2: SGDLS and YYNGEE. The CDR3 spans 15 residues. V lost 0 bases to trimming and J lost 4 bases, with 10 bases between them. Based on the CDR3 plus reference TRBV9 and TRBJ2-2, the full variable domain is DSGVTQTPKHLITATGQRVTLRCSPRSGDLSVYWYQQSLDQGLQFLIQYYNGEERAKGNILERFSAQQFPDLHSELNLSSLELGDSALYFCASSVARLGTGELFFGEGSRLTVL.

This clonotype occurred once. The chain is built from TRBV27 and TRBJ2-7; 10 nucleotides agree with TRBD2. The V segment lost 6 bases and the J segment 3 bases; nucleotides outside the gene matches: 5. The CDR3 has 14 amino acids. Per germline, CDR1 MNHEY and CDR2 SMNVEV (reference sequence). CDR3 in amino acids: CASSTSGVFYEQYF. CDR3 nucleotides: TGTGCCAGCAGCACTAGCGGGGTCTTCTACGAGCAGTACTTC.

This clonotype was seen more than once but under ten times. The chain has TRBV30 and TRBJ2-7, with D unresolved. In germline, CDR1 is GTSNPN, CDR2 SVGIG (reference sequence). V lost 5 bases and J 0 bases, leaving 8 bases between the germline ends. CDR3 length equals 12 residues. In DNA, the CDR3 is TGTGCCTGGGCCTTGGACTCCTACGAGCAGTACTTC. Its protein is CAWALDSYEQYF.

This clonotype appeared a few times. The rearrangement uses TRBV12-3 or TRBV12-4 and TRBJ1-5; D ambiguous. Trimming pared 1 base from V and 7 bases from J, leaving 8 bases between. CDR3 length: 13 residues. The CDR3 nucleotides read TGTGCCAGCAGTTTAGTTGTGGTGCAGCCCCAGCATTTT. Amino acids: CASSLVVVQPQHF.

This clonotype was observed a few times. The CDR3 loop reads CASSPEGTSGLNEQFF. Here the CDR3 DNA reads TGTGCCAGCAGCCCGGAGGGGACTAGCGGTCTTAATGAGCAGTTCTTC. The chain links TRBV13 to TRBJ2-1, with 11 positions matching TRBD2. The CDR3 loop spans 16 amino acids. J was trimmed by 7 bases and V by 5 bases; bases with no gene match: 10. Per germline, CDR1 PRHDT and CDR2 FYEKMQ (reference sequence). Filled out from reference TRBV13 and TRBJ2-1, the complete variable domain reads AAGVIQSPRHLIKEKRETATLKCYPIPRHDTVYWYQQGPGQDPQFLISFYEKMQSDKGSIPDRFSAQQFSDYHSELNMSSLELGDSALYFCASSPEGTSGLNEQFFGPGTRLTVL.

This clonotype was picked up many times. The chain joins TRBV20-1 to TRBJ1-1; D not certain. The CDR3 sequence is 11 residues long. Trimming took off 4 bases at V and 5 bases at J, with 8 bases between the two ends. CDR1 is DFQATT and CDR2 is SNEGSKA in the germline V gene (reference sequence). The CDR3 DNA reads as TGCAGTGCTATTTGGGGAACTGAAGCTTTCTTT. This translates into CSAIWGTEAFF.

This clonotype was recorded a few times. The chain is built from TRBV29-1 and TRBJ2-7, with D possibly TRBD2 on 5 matching bases. Germline V gene data show CDR1 as SQVTM and CDR2 as ANQGSEA. There are 18 residues in the CDR3. Trimming removed 0 bases from V and 0 bases from J, with 21 bases in between. CDR3 coding DNA: TGCAGCGTTGAAGATAGGTTTGGTTCGGGCGACTACTCCTACGAGCAGTACTTC. Translated, it gives CSVEDRFGSGDYSYEQYF.

As regards this clonotype: A much larger clone sits a single nucleotide away, making a read error possible. The rearrangement uses TRBV28 and TRBJ2-3; no definite D call. The J call is doubtful: the DNA matches TRBJ1-5 better. The CDR3 sequence is 18 residues long. From germline, CDR1 is MDHEN and CDR2 SYDVKM. The chain's CDR3 is CASSLIAGEITSTDTQHF. The CDR3 DNA is TGTGCCAGCAGTTTGATAGCGGGAGAGATCACTAGCACAGATACGCAGCATTTT.

In its sample, this clonotype was seen a few times. V usage is TRBV12-3 or TRBV12-4 and J usage is TRBJ1-4; D unclear. The length of the CDR3 is 13 residues. The germline V and J ends were trimmed by 0 bases and 7 bases, with 6 bases remaining between them. The CDR3 DNA reads TGTGCCAGCAGTTTAGCGGGTCCTGAAAAACTGTTTTTT. This codes for CASSLAGPEKLFF.

Concerning this clonotype itself: The junction differs from germline at one of its ends, possibly a read error. The V call is TRBV20-1, the J call TRBJ2-7; D perhaps matches TRBD2 (5 bases). The germline V gene has CDR1 DFQATT and CDR2 SNEGSKA (reference sequence). This CDR3 region has 13 residues. The CDR3 here is CSARDPGSYGQYF. As DNA, the CDR3 is TGCAGTGCTAGGGATCCGGGGTCCTACGGGCAGTACTTC.

This clonotype occurred many times. DNA of the CDR3: TGTGCCAGCAGTGTCTTGAGCGGGGAGCTGTTTTTT. Translation gives CASSVLSGELFF. The chain joins TRBV9 to TRBJ2-2; no clear D gene. V was trimmed by 5 bases and J by 7 bases, leaving 9 bases between them. Germline CDR1 is SGDLS and CDR2 is YYNGEE. This CDR3 contains 12 residues.

This clonotype was recorded a few times. The chain is built from TRBV30 and TRBJ2-6; no firm D call. Trimming pared 1 base from V and 0 bases from J, leaving 10 bases between. CDR1 and CDR2 from the germline V gene are GTSNPN and SVGIG (reference sequence). There are 16 residues in the CDR3. The DNA for the CDR3 is TGTGCCTGGAGTGGACTCATTTTCTCTGGGGCCAACGTCCTGACTTTC. Its protein product is CAWSGLIFSGANVLTF.

This clonotype was observed a few times. This rearrangement joins TRBV19 to TRBJ2-1; 14 positions match TRBD2. The length of the CDR3 is 14 residues. J lost 10 bases, V lost 7 bases, and 6 bases had no gene match. Looked up from germline, CDR1 is LNHDA and CDR2 is SQIVND (reference sequence). CDR3: CASNWGLAGDEQFF. The CDR3 DNA sequence: TGTGCCAGTAATTGGGGACTAGCGGGGGACGAGCAGTTCTTC.

This clonotype was recorded many times. The V gene is TRBV27, the J gene TRBJ2-7; D remains unclear. Germline CDR1 and CDR2: MNHEY and SMNVEV (reference sequence). The CDR3 spans 13 residues. Between the trimmed V and J ends, which lost 2 bases and 2 bases, there was a span of 7 bases. For the CDR3, the DNA is TGTGCCAGCAGTTTAGGACGGACCTACGAGCAGTACTTC. It yields the protein CASSLGRTYEQYF.

This clonotype was seen only a few times. The chain joins TRBV16 to TRBJ2-7; TRBD1 matches at 9 bases. J gave up 1 base and V 0 bases, and 7 bases lay outside the gene matches. CDR1 and CDR2 (germline): KGHSY, FQNENV. The CDR3 is 17 amino acids. The CDR3 region has the DNA TGTGCCAGCAGCCAATCCAGAACAGGGGGCCCTTCCTACGAGCAGTACTTC. Translated: CASSQSRTGGPSYEQYF.

This clonotype was detected many times. The rearrangement links TRBV5-6 to TRBJ2-2; D is unclear. The CDR3 consists of 13 residues. Germline CDR1 and CDR2: SGHDT and YYEEEE. V was shortened by 4 bases and J by 6 bases, with 10 bases between the two germline ends. This CDR3 is CASSRSEAGELFF. CDR3 nucleotide sequence: TGTGCCAGCAGCCGAAGCGAGGCCGGGGAGCTGTTTTTT. Looking up the rest from reference TRBV5-6 and TRBJ2-2 gives the full variable domain: DAGVTQSPTHLIKTRGQQVTLRCSPKSGHDTVSWYQQALGQGPQFIFQYYEEEERQRGNFPDRFSGHQFPNYSSELNVNALLLGDSALYLCASSRSEAGELFFGEGSRLTVL.

This clonotype was detected many times. V is TRBV7-9 and J is TRBJ2-7; 8 nucleotides match TRBD2. The germline V gene has CDR1 SEHNR and CDR2 FQNEAQ (reference sequence). The CDR3 runs to 14 residues. After removal of 4 bases from V and 1 base from J, the junction contained 3 bases not matched to a gene. In DNA, the CDR3 is TGTGCCAGCAGCTCGTCTAGCGGGTCCTACGAGCAGTACTTC. Its protein product is CASSSSSGSYEQYF.